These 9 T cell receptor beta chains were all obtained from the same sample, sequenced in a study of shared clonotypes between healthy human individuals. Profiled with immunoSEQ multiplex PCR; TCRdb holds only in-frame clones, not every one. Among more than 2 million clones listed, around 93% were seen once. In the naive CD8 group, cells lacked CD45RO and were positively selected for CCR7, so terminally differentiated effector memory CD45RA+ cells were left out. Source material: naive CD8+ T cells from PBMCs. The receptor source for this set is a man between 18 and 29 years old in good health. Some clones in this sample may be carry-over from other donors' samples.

The CDR3 sequence is CSVQGGSVANVLTF. The CDR3 region has the DNA TGCAGCGTTCAGGGTGGGTCGGTGGCCAACGTCCTGACTTTC. The chain couples TRBV29-1 to TRBJ2-6, with D perhaps matching TRBD1 (5 bases). The germline CDR1 and CDR2 sequences are SQVTM and ANQGSEA. Trimming stripped 5 bases from V and 6 bases from J, with 14 bases between. This CDR3 has 14 residues.

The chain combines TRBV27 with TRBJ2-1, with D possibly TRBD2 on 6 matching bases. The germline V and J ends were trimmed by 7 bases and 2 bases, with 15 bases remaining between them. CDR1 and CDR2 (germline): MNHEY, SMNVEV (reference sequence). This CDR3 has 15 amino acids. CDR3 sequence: CASTFRRDPYNEQFF. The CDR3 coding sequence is TGTGCCAGCACATTTCGGCGGGACCCCTACAATGAGCAGTTCTTC.

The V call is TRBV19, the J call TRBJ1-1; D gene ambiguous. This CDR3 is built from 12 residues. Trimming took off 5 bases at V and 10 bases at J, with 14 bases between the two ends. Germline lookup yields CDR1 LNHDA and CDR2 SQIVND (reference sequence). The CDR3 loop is CASSLASLGAFF. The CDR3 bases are TGTGCCAGTAGTTTGGCAAGTCTCGGAGCTTTCTTT. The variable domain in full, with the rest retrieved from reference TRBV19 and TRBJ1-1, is DGGITQSPKYLFRKEGQNVTLSCEQNLNHDAMYWYRQDPGQGLRLIYYSQIVNDFQKGDIAEGYSVSREKKESFPLTVTSAQKNPTAFYLCASSLASLGAFFGQGTRLTVV.

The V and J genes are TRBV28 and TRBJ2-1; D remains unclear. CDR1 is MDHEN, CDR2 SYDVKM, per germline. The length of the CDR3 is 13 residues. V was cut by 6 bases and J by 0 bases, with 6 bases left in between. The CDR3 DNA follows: TGTGCCAGCAGAGATAACTCCTACAATGAGCAGTTCTTC. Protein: CASRDNSYNEQFF.

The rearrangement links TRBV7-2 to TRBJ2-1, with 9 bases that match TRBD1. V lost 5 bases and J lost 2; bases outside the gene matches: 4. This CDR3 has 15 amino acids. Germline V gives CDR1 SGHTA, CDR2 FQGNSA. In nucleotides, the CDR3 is TGTGCCAGCAGCCCGGACAGGGGCGCCTACAATGAGCAGTTCTTC. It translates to CASSPDRGAYNEQFF.

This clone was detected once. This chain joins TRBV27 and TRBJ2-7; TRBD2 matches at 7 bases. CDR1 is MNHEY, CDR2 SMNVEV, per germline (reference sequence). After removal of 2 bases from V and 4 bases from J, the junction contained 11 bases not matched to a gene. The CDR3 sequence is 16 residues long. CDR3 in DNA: TGTGCCAGCAGTTTAACGGACCCTAACGGGGGGTACGAGCAGTACTTC. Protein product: CASSLTDPNGGYEQYF.

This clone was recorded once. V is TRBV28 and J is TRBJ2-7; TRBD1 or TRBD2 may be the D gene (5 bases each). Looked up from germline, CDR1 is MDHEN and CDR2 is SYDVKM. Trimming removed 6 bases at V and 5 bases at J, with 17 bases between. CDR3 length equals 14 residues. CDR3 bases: TGTGCCAGCAGGTCCGAGGGGATTTCCAACGAGCAGTACTTC. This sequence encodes CASRSEGISNEQYF.

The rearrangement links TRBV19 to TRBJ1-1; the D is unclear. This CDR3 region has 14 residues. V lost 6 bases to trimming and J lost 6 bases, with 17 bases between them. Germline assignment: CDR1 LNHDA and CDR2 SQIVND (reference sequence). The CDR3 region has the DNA TGTGCCAGTAGAATGACATCCATATTACCTGAAGCTTTCTTT. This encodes CASRMTSILPEAFF.

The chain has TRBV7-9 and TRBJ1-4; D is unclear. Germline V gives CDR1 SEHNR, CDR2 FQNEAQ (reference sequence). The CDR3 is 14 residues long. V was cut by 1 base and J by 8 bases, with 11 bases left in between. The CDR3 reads CASSLESNREKLFF. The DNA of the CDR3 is TGTGCCAGCAGCTTAGAATCCAATAGGGAAAAACTGTTTTTT.